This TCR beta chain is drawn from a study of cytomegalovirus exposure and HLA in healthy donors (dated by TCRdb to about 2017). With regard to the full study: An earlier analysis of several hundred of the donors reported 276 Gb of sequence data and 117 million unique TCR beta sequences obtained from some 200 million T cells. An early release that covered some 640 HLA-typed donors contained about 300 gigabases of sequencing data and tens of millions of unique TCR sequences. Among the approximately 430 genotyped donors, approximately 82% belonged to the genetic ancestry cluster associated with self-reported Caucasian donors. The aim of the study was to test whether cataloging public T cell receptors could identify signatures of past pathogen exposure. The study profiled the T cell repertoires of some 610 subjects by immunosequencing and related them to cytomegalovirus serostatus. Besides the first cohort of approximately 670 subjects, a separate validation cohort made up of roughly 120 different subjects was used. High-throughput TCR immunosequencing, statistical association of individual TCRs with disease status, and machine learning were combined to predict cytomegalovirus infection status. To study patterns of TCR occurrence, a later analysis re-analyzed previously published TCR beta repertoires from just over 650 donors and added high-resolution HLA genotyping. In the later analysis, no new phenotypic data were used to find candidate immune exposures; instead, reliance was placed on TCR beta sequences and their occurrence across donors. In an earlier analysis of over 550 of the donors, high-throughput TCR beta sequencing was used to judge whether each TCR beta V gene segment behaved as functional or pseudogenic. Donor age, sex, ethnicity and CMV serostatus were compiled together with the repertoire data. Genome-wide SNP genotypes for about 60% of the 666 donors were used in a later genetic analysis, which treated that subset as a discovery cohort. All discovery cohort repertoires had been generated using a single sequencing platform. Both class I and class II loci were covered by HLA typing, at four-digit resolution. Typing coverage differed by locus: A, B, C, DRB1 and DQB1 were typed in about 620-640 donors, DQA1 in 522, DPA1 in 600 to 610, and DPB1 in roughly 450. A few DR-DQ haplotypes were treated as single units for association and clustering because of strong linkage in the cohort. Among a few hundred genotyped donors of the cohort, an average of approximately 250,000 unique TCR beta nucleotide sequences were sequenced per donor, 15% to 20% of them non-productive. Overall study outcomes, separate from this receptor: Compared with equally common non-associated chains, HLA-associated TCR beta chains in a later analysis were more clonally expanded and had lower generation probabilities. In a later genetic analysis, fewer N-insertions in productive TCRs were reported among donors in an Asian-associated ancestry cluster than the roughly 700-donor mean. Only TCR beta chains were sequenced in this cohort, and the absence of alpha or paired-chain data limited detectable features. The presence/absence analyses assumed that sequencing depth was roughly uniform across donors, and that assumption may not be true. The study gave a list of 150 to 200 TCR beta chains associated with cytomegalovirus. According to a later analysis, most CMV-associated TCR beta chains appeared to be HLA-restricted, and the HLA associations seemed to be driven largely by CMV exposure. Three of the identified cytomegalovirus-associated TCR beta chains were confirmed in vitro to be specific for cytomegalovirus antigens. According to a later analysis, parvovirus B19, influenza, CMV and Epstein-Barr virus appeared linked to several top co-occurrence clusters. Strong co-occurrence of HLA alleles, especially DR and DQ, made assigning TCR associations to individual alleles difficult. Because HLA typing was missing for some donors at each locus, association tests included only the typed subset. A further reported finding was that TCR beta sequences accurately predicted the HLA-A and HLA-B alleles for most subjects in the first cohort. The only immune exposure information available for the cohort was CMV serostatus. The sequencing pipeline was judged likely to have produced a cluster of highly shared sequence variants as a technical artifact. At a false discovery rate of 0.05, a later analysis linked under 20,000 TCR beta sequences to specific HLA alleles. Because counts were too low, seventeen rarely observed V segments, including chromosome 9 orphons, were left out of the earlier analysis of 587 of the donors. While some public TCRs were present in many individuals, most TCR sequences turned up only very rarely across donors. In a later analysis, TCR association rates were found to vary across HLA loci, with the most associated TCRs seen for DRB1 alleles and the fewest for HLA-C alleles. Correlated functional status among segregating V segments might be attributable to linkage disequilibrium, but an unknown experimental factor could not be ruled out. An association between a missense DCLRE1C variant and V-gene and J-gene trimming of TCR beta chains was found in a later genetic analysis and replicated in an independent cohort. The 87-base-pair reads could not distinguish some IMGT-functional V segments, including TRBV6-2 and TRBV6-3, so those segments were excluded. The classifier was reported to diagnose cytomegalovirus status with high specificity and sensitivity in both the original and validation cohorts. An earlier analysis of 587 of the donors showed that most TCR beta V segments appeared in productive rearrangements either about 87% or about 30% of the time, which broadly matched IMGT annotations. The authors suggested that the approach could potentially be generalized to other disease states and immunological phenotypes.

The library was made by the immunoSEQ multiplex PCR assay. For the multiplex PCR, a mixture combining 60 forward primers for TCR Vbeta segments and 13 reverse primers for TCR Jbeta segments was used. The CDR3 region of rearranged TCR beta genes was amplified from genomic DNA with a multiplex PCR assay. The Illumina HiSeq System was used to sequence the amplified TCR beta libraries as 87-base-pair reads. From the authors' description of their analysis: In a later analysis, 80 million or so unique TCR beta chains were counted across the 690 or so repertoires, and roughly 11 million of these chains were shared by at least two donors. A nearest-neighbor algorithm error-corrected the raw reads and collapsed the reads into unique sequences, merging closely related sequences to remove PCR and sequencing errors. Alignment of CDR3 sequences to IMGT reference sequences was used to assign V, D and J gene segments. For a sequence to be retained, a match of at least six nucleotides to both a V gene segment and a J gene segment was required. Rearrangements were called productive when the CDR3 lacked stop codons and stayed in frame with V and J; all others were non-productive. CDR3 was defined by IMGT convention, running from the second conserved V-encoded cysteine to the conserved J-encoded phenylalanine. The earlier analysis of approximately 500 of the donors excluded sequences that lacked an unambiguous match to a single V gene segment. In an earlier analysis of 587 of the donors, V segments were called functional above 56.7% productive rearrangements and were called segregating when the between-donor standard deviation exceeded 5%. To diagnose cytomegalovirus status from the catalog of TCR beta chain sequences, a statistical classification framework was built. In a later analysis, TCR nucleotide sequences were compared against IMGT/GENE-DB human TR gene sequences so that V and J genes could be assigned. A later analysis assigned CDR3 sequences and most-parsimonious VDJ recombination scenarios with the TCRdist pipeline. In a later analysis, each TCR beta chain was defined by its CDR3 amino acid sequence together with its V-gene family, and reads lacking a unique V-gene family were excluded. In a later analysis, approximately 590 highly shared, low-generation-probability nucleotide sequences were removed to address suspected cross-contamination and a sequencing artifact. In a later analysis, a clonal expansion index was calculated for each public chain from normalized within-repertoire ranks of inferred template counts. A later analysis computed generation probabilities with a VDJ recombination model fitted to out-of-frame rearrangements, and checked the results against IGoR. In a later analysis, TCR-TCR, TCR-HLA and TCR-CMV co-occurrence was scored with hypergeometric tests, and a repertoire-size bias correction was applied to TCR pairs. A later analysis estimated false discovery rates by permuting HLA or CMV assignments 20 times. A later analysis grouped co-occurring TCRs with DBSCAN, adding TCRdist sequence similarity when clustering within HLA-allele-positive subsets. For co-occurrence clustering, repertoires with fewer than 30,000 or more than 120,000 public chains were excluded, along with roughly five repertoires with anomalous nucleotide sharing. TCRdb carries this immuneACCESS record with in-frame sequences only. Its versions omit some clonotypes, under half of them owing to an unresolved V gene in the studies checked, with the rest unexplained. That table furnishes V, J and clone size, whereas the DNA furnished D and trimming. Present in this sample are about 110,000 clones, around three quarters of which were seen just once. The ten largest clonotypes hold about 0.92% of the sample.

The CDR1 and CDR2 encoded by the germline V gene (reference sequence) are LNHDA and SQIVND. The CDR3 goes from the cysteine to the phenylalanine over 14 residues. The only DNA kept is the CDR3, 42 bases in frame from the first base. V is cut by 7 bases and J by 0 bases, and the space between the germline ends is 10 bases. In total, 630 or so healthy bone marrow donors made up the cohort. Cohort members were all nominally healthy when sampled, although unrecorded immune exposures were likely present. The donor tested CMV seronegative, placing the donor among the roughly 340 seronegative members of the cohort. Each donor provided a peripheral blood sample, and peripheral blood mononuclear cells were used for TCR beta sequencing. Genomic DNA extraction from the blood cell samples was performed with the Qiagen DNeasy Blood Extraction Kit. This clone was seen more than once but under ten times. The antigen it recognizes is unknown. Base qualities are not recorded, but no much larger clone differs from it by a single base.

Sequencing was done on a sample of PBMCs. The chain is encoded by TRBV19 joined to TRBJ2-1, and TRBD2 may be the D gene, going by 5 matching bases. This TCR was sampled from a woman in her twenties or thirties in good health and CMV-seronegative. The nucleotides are TGTGCCAGTAAGCTAGGGAGCTCCTACAATGAGCAGTTCTTC. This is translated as CASKLGSSYNEQFF.